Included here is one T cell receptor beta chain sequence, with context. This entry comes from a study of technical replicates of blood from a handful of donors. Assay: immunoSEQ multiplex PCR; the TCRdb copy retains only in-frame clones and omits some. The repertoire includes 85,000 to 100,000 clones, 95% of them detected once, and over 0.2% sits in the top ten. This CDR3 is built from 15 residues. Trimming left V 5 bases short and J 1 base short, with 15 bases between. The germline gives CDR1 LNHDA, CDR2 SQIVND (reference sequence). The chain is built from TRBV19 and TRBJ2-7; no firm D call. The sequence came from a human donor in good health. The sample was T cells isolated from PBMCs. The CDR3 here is CASSSVLGPSYEQYF. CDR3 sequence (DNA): TGTGCCAGTAGTTCTGTCCTCGGTCCGTCCTACGAGCAGTACTTC.